The 14 T cell receptor beta chains below were found in one sample sequenced in a study of blood T cell repertoires in COVID-19. The assay was immunoSEQ multiplex PCR, and TCRdb's table has in-frame clones only and misses some. Seen here are 65,000 to 80,000 clones, approximately 88% observed once, and the top ten hold roughly 6.2%. Sequenced: peripheral blood. The receptors derive from a man aged 45-60 years with active COVID-19.

J is TRBJ1-1 and V is TRBV28, with D possibly matching TRBD1 (5 bases). The germline V gene encodes CDR1 MDHEN and CDR2 SYDVKM. CDR3 length: 13 residues. With 6 bases removed from V and 1 base from J, the gap between germline ends came to 9 bases. CDR3 nucleotides: TGTGCCAGCAGATCAGGACAGAACACTGAAGCTTTCTTT. The encoded protein is CASRSGQNTEAFF.

This chain links TRBV2 with TRBJ2-3; 9 nucleotides agree with TRBD1. The junction had 8 bases not matched to a gene; V was cut back by 5 bases and J by 2 bases. The CDR3 consists of 16 residues. The germline V gene encodes CDR1 SNHLY and CDR2 FYNNEI. CDR3 loop: CASSSPRDRATDTQYF. CDR3 nucleotides: TGTGCCAGCAGTTCTCCCCGGGACAGGGCCACAGATACGCAGTATTTT.

The CDR3 DNA reads TGTGCCAGCTCACCACTGGACAGGGGCGGAGAGCAGTACTTC. This codes for CASSPLDRGGEQYF. The V call is TRBV18, the J call TRBJ2-7; TRBD1 matches 9 bases. Germline V lookup: CDR1 KGHSH, CDR2 LQKENI. The CDR3 runs 14 residues. J gave up 7 bases and V 1 base, and 5 bases lay outside the gene matches.

The rearrangement links TRBV27 to TRBJ1-1, with 8 bases lining up with TRBD1. In germline, CDR1 is MNHEY, CDR2 SMNVEV (reference sequence). J lost 5 bases, V lost 3 bases, and 11 bases had no gene match. There are 16 residues in the CDR3. Written as DNA, the CDR3 is TGTGCCAGCAGTTTGGAGGGCAGGGGGCGAATTACTGAAGCTTTCTTT. It codes for CASSLEGRGRITEAFF.

The chain combines TRBV7-3 with TRBJ2-2; 9 bases agree with TRBD2. With 2 bases clipped from V and 1 base from J, the junction kept 2 bases outside the gene matches. The CDR3 sequence is 16 residues long. Germline-derived CDR1 and CDR2 are SGHTA and FQGTGA. CDR3 loop: CASSLRGRGNTGELFF. CDR3 in DNA: TGTGCCAGCAGCTTACGCGGGAGGGGGAACACCGGGGAGCTGTTTTTT.

This clone came up a few times. The chain couples TRBV27 to TRBJ2-3, with TRBD2 as a possible D gene (6 bases). The V gene lost 2 bases and the J gene lost 0 bases, with 9 bases spanning the gap. There are 15 residues in the CDR3. Germline V lookup: CDR1 MNHEY, CDR2 SMNVEV (reference sequence). DNA of the CDR3: TGTGCCAGCAGTTTAGATAGCGGTAGCACAGATACGCAGTATTTT. The encoded protein is CASSLDSGSTDTQYF.

This clone has just one count. The genes are TRBV27 and TRBJ2-7, with D perhaps TRBD1 (5 bases). Germline CDR1 and CDR2: MNHEY and SMNVEV (reference sequence). The V and J ends lost 5 bases and 1 base respectively, with 15 bases between them. This CDR3 has 15 amino acids. The CDR3 region is CASSPGHIQSYEQYF. The CDR3, as DNA: TGTGCCAGCAGTCCCGGACATATTCAGTCCTACGAGCAGTACTTC.

The rearrangement joins TRBV5-1 to TRBJ2-3, with D uncertain. This CDR3 contains 14 residues. Germline V gives CDR1 SGHRS, CDR2 YFSETQ. Trimming removed 4 bases from V and 1 base from J, with 10 bases in between. The DNA for the CDR3 is TGCGCCAGCAGCGGGTCGGCGGGCACAGATACGCAGTATTTT. This encodes CASSGSAGTDTQYF.

V and J are TRBV18 and TRBJ2-1; tentatively, D is TRBD1 (6 bases). This CDR3 is 17 amino acids long. The ends were cut back, 3 bases at V and 7 bases at J, with 22 bases in the middle. The germline CDR1 and CDR2 sequences are KGHSH and LQKENI. CDR3 sequence: CASSPFTLGRGGNEQFF. DNA for the CDR3: TGTGCCAGCTCACCCTTCACGTTAGGGAGAGGGGGTAATGAGCAGTTCTTC.

The chain joins TRBV4-2 to TRBJ2-1, with no clear D. There are 13 residues in the CDR3. The V gene lost 1 base and the J gene lost 9 bases, with 10 bases spanning the gap. From germline, CDR1 is LGHNA and CDR2 YNFKEQ. Here the CDR3 DNA reads TGTGCCAGCAGCCAAGTCGAGAGCGCTGAGCAGTTCTTC. This codes for CASSQVESAEQFF.

J is TRBJ2-7 and V is TRBV6-5, with D tentatively TRBD1 (6 bases). This CDR3 contains 15 residues. V gave up 6 bases and J gave up 3 bases, with 18 bases separating them. Germline CDR1 is MNHEY and CDR2 is SVGAGI. In DNA, the CDR3 is TGTGCCAGCAGGAAGGGGGAAGGGGTAAACTACGAGCAGTACTTC. This sequence encodes CASRKGEGVNYEQYF.

The CDR3 bases are TGTGCCAGCAGCTTCATCTGGGCAGGAAACACCATATATTTT. Residues: CASSFIWAGNTIYF. The chain combines TRBV5-6 with TRBJ1-3, with D unclear. Per germline, CDR1 SGHDT and CDR2 YYEEEE. The CDR3 sequence is 14 residues long. Deletions cut 2 bases from V and 4 bases from J, with 10 bases between.

This chain uses TRBV7-2 with TRBJ2-4; no clear D gene. Trimming pared 1 base from V and 0 bases from J, leaving 7 bases between. The germline CDR1 and CDR2 sequences are SGHTA and FQGNSA. The CDR3 covers 15 residues. In DNA, the CDR3 is TGTGCCAGCAGCTTAGTTGGCTTAGCCAAAAACATTCAGTACTTC. It encodes CASSLVGLAKNIQYF.

The chain has TRBV7-8 and TRBJ1-2, with 11 bases aligning to TRBD1. V lost 2 bases to trimming and J lost 7 bases; unmatched junction nucleotides: 6. CDR1 and CDR2 from the germline V gene are SGHVS and FQNEAQ. This CDR3 spans 15 amino acids. CDR3 loop: CASSLKGQGVTGYTF. The CDR3 DNA is TGTGCCAGCAGCTTAAAGGGACAGGGGGTCACTGGCTACACCTTC.